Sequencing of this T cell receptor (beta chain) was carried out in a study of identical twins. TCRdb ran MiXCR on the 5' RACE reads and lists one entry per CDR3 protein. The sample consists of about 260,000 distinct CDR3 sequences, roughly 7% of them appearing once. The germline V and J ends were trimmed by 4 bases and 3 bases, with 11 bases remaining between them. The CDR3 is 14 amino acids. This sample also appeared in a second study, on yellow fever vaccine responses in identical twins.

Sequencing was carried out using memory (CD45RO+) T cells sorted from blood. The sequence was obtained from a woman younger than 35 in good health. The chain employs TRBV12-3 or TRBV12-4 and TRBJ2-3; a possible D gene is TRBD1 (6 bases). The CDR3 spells CASSSRTETDTQYF. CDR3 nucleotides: TGTGCCAGCAGTTCAAGGACAGAAACAGATACGCAGTATTTT.